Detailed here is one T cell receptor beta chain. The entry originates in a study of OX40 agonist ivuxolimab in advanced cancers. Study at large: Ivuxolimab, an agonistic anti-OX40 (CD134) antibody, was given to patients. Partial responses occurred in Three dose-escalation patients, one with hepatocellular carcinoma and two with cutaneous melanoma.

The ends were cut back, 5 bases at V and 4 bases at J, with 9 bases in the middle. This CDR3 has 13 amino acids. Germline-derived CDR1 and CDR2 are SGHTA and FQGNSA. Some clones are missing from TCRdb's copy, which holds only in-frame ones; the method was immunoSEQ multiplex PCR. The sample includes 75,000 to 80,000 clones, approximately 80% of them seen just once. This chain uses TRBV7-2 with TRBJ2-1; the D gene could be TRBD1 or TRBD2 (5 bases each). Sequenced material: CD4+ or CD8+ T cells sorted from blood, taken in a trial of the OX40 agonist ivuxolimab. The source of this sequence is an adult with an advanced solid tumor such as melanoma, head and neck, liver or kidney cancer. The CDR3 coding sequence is TGTGCCAGCAGCACGGGACGGTACAATGAGCAGTTCTTC. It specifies CASSTGRYNEQFF.